These T cell receptor beta chains were read from a single sample in a study of blood T cell repertoires in COVID-19. Libraries were prepared by immunoSEQ multiplex PCR; TCRdb keeps only in-frame clonotypes and omits some of them. Of more than 45,000 clones listed, over 80% are singletons. The source material was peripheral blood. The receptors stem from a man aged 35 to 55 with acute or convalescent COVID-19. Each CDR3 is given with its conserved first and last residue. A D gene is named only where the DNA matches it firmly. Clone size, where shown, is once, few, many, or a class for clones that have expanded.

v_call	d_call	clone_size	j_call	cdr3_nt	cdr3_aa
TRBV10-3	-	-	TRBJ2-7	TGTGCCATCGCCTCGCAAGGGACTCCCTACGAGCAGTACTTC	CAIASQGTPYEQYF
TRBV2	TRBD1	-	TRBJ1-5	TGTGCCAGCAGTGAAGGACAGGGCCGGTATCAGCCCCAGCATTTT	CASSEGQGRYQPQHF
TRBV27	TRBD1	-	TRBJ1-2	TGTGCCAGCAGTACTTGGACAGGGGACTATGGCTACACCTTC	CASSTWTGDYGYTF
TRBV2	-	-	TRBJ1-2	TGTGCCAGCAGCCACCGGGAAGTTAACTATGGCTACACCTTC	CASSHREVNYGYTF
TRBV2	TRBD1	-	TRBJ1-6	TGTGCCAGCAGAGGACAGGGGACGGGAAATTCACCCCTCCACTTT	CASRGQGTGNSPLHF
TRBV3-1/TRBV3-2	-	-	TRBJ1-6	TGTGCCAGCAGCGAGTGGTCAGGGAATTCACCCCTCCACTTT	CASSEWSGNSPLHF
TRBV19	-	-	TRBJ1-1	TGTGCCAGTAGTACGAGGGAGAAGAACACTGAAGCTTTCTTT	CASSTREKNTEAFF
TRBV2	-	-	TRBJ1-5	TGTGCCAGCAGGCAGGACAAAGGCAATCAGCCCCAGCATTTT	CASRQDKGNQPQHF
TRBV6-5	-	-	TRBJ1-1	TGTGCCAGCAGGACTCGGGGGAACACTGAAGCTTTCTTT	CASRTRGNTEAFF
TRBV18	TRBD1	-	TRBJ2-4	TGTGCCAGCACTTTGGGGACAGGGGGTGCCAAAAACATTCAGTACTTC	CASTLGTGGAKNIQYF
TRBV10-3	-	-	TRBJ2-5	TGTGCCATCAGTGACCCAGGGGAGGGGGAGACCCAGTACTTC	CAISDPGEGETQYF
TRBV28	-	-	TRBJ2-6	TGTGCCAGCAGTTTAACAGCCTCTGGGGCCAACGTCCTGACTTTC	CASSLTASGANVLTF
TRBV3-1/TRBV3-2	-	-	TRBJ1-2	TGTGCCAGCAGCCAAGGGACTCTCTACACCTTC	CASSQGTLYTF
TRBV12-5	TRBD1	-	TRBJ2-7	TGTGCTAGTGGTTTGGCTCAGGGGGCACCCTACGAGCAGTACTTC	CASGLAQGAPYEQYF
TRBV19	TRBD1	-	TRBJ2-1	TGTGCCAGTAGTTCACTACCGGGACAGGGGGCGGATGAGCAGTTCTTC	CASSSLPGQGADEQFF
TRBV10-3	-	once	TRBJ2-7	TGTGCCATCAGCGAGGGTGAGACCTACGAGCAGTACTTC	CAISEGETYEQYF
TRBV6-1	-	-	TRBJ1-5	TGTGCCAGCAGCAGCCCGGGGGGCATGGGGAAGCCCCAGCATTTT	CASSSPGGMGKPQHF
TRBV7-9	-	-	TRBJ1-1	TGTGCCAGCAGCTTAGCGGCGAACACTGAAGCTTTCTTT	CASSLAANTEAFF
TRBV3-1/TRBV3-2	TRBD2	-	TRBJ2-3	TGTGCCAGCAGATCTAGCGGGGGGTCAGATACGCAGTATTTT	CASRSSGGSDTQYF
TRBV5-8	-	-	TRBJ2-3	TGTGCCAGCAACAGGGAGATCACAGATACGCAGTATTTT	CASNREITDTQYF
TRBV5-1	TRBD1	-	TRBJ1-1	TGCGCCAGCAGCTTGCAGTCAGGGGGCGTCACTGAAGCTTTCTTT	CASSLQSGGVTEAFF
TRBV29-1	-	-	TRBJ1-1	TGCAGCGCCTCTGCCAGGGGCGGCCGCACTGAAGCTTTCTTT	CSASARGGRTEAFF
TRBV24-1	-	-	TRBJ1-2	TGTGCCACCAGTGATTTCCCAGGAGGTTCTGGCTACACCTTC	CATSDFPGGSGYTF
TRBV24-1	TRBD1	-	TRBJ2-2	TGTGCCACCAACGAGGGGGCTTCGAACACCGGGGAGCTGTTTTTT	CATNEGASNTGELFF
TRBV10-1	TRBD2	-	TRBJ2-3	TGCGCCAGCAGCGGACTAGCGGGGGACACAGATACGCAGTATTTT	CASSGLAGDTDTQYF
TRBV19	TRBD1	-	TRBJ1-2	TGTGCCAGTAGTCTACAGGGGCAGGTCTATGGCTACACCTTC	CASSLQGQVYGYTF